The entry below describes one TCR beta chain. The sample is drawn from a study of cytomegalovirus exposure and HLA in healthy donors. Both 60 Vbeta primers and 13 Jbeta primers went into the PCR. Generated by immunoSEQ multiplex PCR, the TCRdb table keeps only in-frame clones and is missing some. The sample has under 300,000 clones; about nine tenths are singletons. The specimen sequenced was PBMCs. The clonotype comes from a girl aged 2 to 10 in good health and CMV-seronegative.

The DNA of the CDR3 is TGTGCCAGCAGCTTGGGGCGGGGTCCCTACGAGCAGTACTTC. Its translation: CASSLGRGPYEQYF. The chain links TRBV5-4 to TRBJ2-7, with D possibly being TRBD2 (6 bases). This CDR3 region has 14 residues. V was cut by 0 bases and J by 2 bases, with 9 bases left in between. Germline CDR1 and CDR2: SGHNT and YYREEE (reference sequence). Full variable domain (remainder filled in from reference TRBV5-4 and TRBJ2-7): ETGVTQSPTHLIKTRGQQVTLRCSSQSGHNTVSWYQQALGQGPQFIFQYYREEENGRGNFPPRFSGLQFPNYSSELNVNALELDDSALYLCASSLGRGPYEQYFGPGTRLTVT.